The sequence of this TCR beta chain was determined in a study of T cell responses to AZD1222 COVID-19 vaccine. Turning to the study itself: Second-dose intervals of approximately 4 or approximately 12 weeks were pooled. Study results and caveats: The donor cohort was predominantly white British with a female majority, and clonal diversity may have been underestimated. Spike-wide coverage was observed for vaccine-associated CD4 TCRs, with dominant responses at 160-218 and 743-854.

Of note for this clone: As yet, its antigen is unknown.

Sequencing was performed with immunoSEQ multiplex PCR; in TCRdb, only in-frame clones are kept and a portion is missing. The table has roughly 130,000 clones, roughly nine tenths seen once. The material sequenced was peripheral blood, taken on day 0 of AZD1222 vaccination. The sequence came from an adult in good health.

In DNA, the CDR3 is TGTGCCAGTAGTATTGGCCAGGCACCCTACAATGAGCAGTTCTTC. Translating gives CASSIGQAPYNEQFF. The genes are TRBV19 and TRBJ2-1; the D is unclear. CDR1 and CDR2 from the germline V gene are LNHDA and SQIVND (reference sequence). This CDR3 is built from 15 residues. The germline V and J ends were trimmed by 3 bases and 2 bases, with 11 bases remaining between them. The full variable domain, with the rest looked up from reference TRBV19 and TRBJ2-1, is DGGITQSPKYLFRKEGQNVTLSCEQNLNHDAMYWYRQDPGQGLRLIYYSQIVNDFQKGDIAEGYSVSREKKESFPLTVTSAQKNPTAFYLCASSIGQAPYNEQFFGPGTRLTVL.